This is a list of T cell receptor beta chains from one sample in a study of CD8+CD57+ T cells in acquired aplastic anemia. TCRdb used MiXCR to reprocess the reads, holding one entry per CDR3 protein. The table records a few hundred thousand distinct CDR3 sequences, roughly 57% of them present only once. The sample comprised sorted CD4+, CD8+, or CD8+CD57+ T cells (not recorded which) from PBMCs. The receptors shown here come from a human donor in good health. Each CDR3 is given with its conserved first and last residue. D genes are given only for firm matches. Clone size is stated in some rows and not others, as once, few, many or a class when expanded.

J	V	D	size	CDR3	DNA
TRBJ2-7	TRBV28	.	.	CASTLLDGYEQYF	TGTGCCAGCACCTTGCTGGACGGGTACGAGCAGTACTTC
TRBJ2-7	TRBV2	.	.	CASSVGNFPYEQYF	TGTGCCAGCAGTGTCGGAAATTTTCCCTACGAGCAGTACTTC
TRBJ1-1	TRBV10-3	.	.	CAISESPDTEAFF	TGTGCCATCAGTGAGTCCCCCGACACTGAAGCTTTCTTT
TRBJ2-1	TRBV25-1	.	.	CASSDAGKNEQFF	TGTGCCAGCAGTGATGCAGGGAAAAATGAGCAGTTCTTC
TRBJ2-2	TRBV29-1	TRBD2	many	CSVEDWASGSKTGELFF	TGCAGCGTTGAAGATTGGGCTAGCGGGAGCAAGACCGGGGAGCTGTTTTTT
TRBJ2-7	TRBV7-4	TRBD1	.	CASSLLPRDSHYEQYF	TGTGCCAGCAGCCTCCTGCCTCGGGACAGCCACTACGAGCAGTACTTC
TRBJ1-5	TRBV7-2	.	.	CASSFRAGEQPQHF	TGTGCCAGCAGCTTTAGGGCAGGGGAGCAGCCCCAGCATTTT
TRBJ2-7	TRBV5-1	TRBD1	.	CASGLDRGYFEQHF	TGCGCCAGCGGCTTGGACAGGGGTTATTTCGAGCAGCACTTC
TRBJ2-7	TRBV2	.	once	CASSELRGEQYF	TGTGCCAGCAGTGAACTCAGGGGCGAGCAGTACTTC
TRBJ2-1	TRBV20-1	.	.	CSATAWLGGGQYNEQFF	TGCAGTGCTACCGCTTGGCTAGGCGGGGGACAATACAATGAGCAGTTCTTC
TRBJ2-3	TRBV7-9	.	.	CASSYHSSDTQYF	TGTGCCAGCAGCTATCACAGTTCAGATACGCAGTATTTT